A single sample gave rise to the 8 T cell receptor beta chains below, sequenced in a study of monozygotic twins with cystic fibrosis. The protocol was immunoSEQ multiplex PCR, while the TCRdb copy is restricted to in-frame clones and leaves out a portion. This sample has tens of thousands of clones, with more than 85% found just once. The material sequenced was blood. The receptors were sampled from a girl between 2 and 10 years old with cystic fibrosis.

J is TRBJ2-6 and V is TRBV6-1; D gene ambiguous. Trimming left V 1 base short and J 0 bases short, with 4 bases between. Germline CDR1 and CDR2: MNHNS and SASEGT. The CDR3 totals 15 residues. CDR3 in amino acids: CASSEDSSGANVLTF. DNA of the CDR3: TGTGCCAGCAGTGAAGACAGCTCTGGGGCCAACGTCCTGACTTTC.

This clone occurred once. The chain recombines TRBV28 with TRBJ1-1; 9 nucleotides match TRBD1. The CDR3 is 17 residues long. CDR1 is MDHEN and CDR2 is SYDVKM in the germline V gene. Trimming cost V 2 bases and J 3 bases; bases outside gene matches: 10. CDR3 DNA: TGTGCCAGCAGTTTACCGAATTACCGGGACAGGGACACTGAAGCTTTCTTT. Protein sequence: CASSLPNYRDRDTEAFF.

The chain has TRBV4-2 and TRBJ2-7; TRBD2 is a possible D gene (6 bases). From germline, CDR1 is LGHNA and CDR2 YNFKEQ. V lost 1 base, J lost 4 bases, and 17 bases lay in between. There are 16 residues in the CDR3. Written as DNA, the CDR3 is TGTGCCAGCAGCCAAGGCGGGTATCTTAGCGGATACGAGCAGTACTTC. Translated: CASSQGGYLSGYEQYF.

The gene calls are TRBV2 and TRBJ2-7; D tentatively fits TRBD1 or TRBD2 (5 bases each). This CDR3 contains 15 residues. Germline-derived CDR1 and CDR2 are SNHLY and FYNNEI. With 3 bases removed from V and 4 bases from J, the gap between germline ends came to 16 bases. CDR3 coding DNA: TGTGCCAGCAGTGACCTACCGGGACGTCGGTACGAGCAGTACTTC. As protein: CASSDLPGRRYEQYF.

The V and J genes are TRBV6-4 and TRBJ2-1; 16 bases are shared with TRBD2. V was pared by 2 bases and J by 6 bases, with 1 base of the junction left unmatched. Germline-derived CDR1 and CDR2 are MRHNA and SNTAGT. This CDR3 comprises 16 residues. Here the CDR3 DNA reads TGTGCCAGCAGTGACGGGACTAGCGGGGGGGCCAATGAGCAGTTCTTC. This translates into CASSDGTSGGANEQFF.

V is TRBV27 and J is TRBJ2-5; 14 positions match TRBD2. The CDR3 spans 17 residues. Trimming cost V 6 bases and J 3 bases; bases outside gene matches: 9. Germline V gives CDR1 MNHEY, CDR2 SMNVEV (reference sequence). CDR3 DNA sequence: TGTGCCAGCAGCCAATCCCCGGGACTAGCGGGAGAAGAGACCCAGTACTTC. It is translated as CASSQSPGLAGEETQYF.

The chain uses TRBV9 and TRBJ2-2; D is uncertain. CDR1 is SGDLS and CDR2 is YYNGEE in the germline V gene. V dropped 0 bases and J dropped 4 bases, with 7 bases sitting between them. This CDR3 has 14 amino acids. CDR3 region: CASSVGAFTGELFF. The DNA for the CDR3 is TGTGCCAGCAGCGTAGGAGCGTTCACCGGGGAGCTGTTTTTT. Together with reference TRBV9 and TRBJ2-2, the CDR3 gives the full variable domain: DSGVTQTPKHLITATGQRVTLRCSPRSGDLSVYWYQQSLDQGLQFLIQYYNGEERAKGNILERFSAQQFPDLHSELNLSSLELGDSALYFCASSVGAFTGELFFGEGSRLTVL.

The J gene is TRBJ2-1, the V gene TRBV7-9; the D gene is possibly TRBD2 (6 bases). CDR3 size: 14 residues. CDR1 is SEHNR and CDR2 is FQNEAQ in the germline V gene (reference sequence). V lost 4 bases, J lost 10 bases, and 17 bases lay in between. The CDR3 nucleotides are TGTGCCAGCAGCTCCGGACCCCTTGGGGGGGAGCAGTTCTTC. Translated, it gives CASSSGPLGGEQFF. Based on the CDR3 plus reference TRBV7-9 and TRBJ2-1, the full variable domain is DTGVSQNPRHKITKRGQNVTFRCDPISEHNRLYWYRQTLGQGPEFLTYFQNEAQLEKSRLLSDRFSAERPKGSFSTLEIQRTEQGDSAMYLCASSSGPLGGEQFFGPGTRLTVL.